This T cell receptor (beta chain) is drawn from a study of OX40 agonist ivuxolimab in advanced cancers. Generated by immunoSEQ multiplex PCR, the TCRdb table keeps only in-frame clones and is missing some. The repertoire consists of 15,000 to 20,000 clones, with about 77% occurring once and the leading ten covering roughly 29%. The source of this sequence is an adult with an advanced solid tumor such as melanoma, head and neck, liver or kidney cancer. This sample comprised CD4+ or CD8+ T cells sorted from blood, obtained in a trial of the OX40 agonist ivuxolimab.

The DNA of the CDR3 is TGTGCCAGCAGCGTGGGCAACCTAATTTCCTCTGGGGCCAACGTCCTGACTTTC. Translation: CASSVGNLISSGANVLTF. V usage is TRBV5-5 and J usage is TRBJ2-6; D gene unclear. Looked up from germline, CDR1 is SGHKS and CDR2 is YYEKEE (reference sequence). Deletions cut 4 bases from V and 0 bases from J, with 17 bases between. The CDR3 extends over 18 amino acids.